A selection of T cell receptor beta chains follows, all from one sample in a study of spatial heterogeneity in lung cancer. Using its own MiXCR run on the 5' RACE reads, TCRdb lists one record per CDR3 protein. This table has some 44,000 distinct CDR3 sequences, approximately 15% appearing once. Sequences were derived from PBMCs, sampled at surgery. Receptors were obtained from a male donor with early-stage non-small cell lung cancer. CDR3s include the opening cysteine and the closing phenylalanine or tryptophan. A D gene is named only where the DNA matches it firmly. Not all rows give a size; the values are once, few, many and, for expanded clones, a class.

CDR3 DNA: TGCGCCAGCAGCTTGGCAGCCAGTCGGGATGAAAAACTGTTTTTT
CDR3 protein: CASSLAASRDEKLFF
clone size: .
V gene: TRBV5-1
J gene: TRBJ1-4
D gene: .

CDR3 DNA: TGTGCCAGCAGTATAAATAGCGGGAAGACCGGGGAGCTGTTTTTT
CDR3 protein: CASSINSGKTGELFF
clone size: .
V gene: TRBV6-1
J gene: TRBJ2-2
D gene: TRBD2

CDR3 DNA: TGCAGTGCCCCGAAGCCTAGCGGGATTTTGTCCTACGAGCAGTACTTC
CDR3 protein: CSAPKPSGILSYEQYF
clone size: .
V gene: TRBV20-1
J gene: TRBJ2-7
D gene: TRBD2

CDR3 DNA: TGCGCCAGCAGCTTGGCCTCTAGCGTTTCGGGTTCACCCCTCCACTTT
CDR3 protein: CASSLASSVSGSPLHF
clone size: few
V gene: TRBV5-1
J gene: TRBJ1-6
D gene: .

CDR3 DNA: TGCAGCGTTGAGCGGGACAGTGCCACAGATACGCAGTATTTT
CDR3 protein: CSVERDSATDTQYF
clone size: .
V gene: TRBV29-1
J gene: TRBJ2-3
D gene: .

CDR3 DNA: TGTGCCAGCGAAATAAGTAAGGATACGCAGTATTTT
CDR3 protein: CASEISKDTQYF
clone size: .
V gene: TRBV2
J gene: TRBJ2-3
D gene: .

CDR3 DNA: TGTGCCAGCAGTGAAAATGCGGGCGAGCAGTACTTC
CDR3 protein: CASSENAGEQYF
clone size: .
V gene: TRBV6-1
J gene: TRBJ2-7
D gene: .

CDR3 DNA: TGCAGCGTTCGGGGGGGCCGCGATGAGCAGTTCTTC
CDR3 protein: CSVRGGRDEQFF
clone size: many
V gene: TRBV29-1
J gene: TRBJ2-1
D gene: TRBD2

CDR3 DNA: TGTACCGGATTAACCCCCACTAGCAATCAGCCCCAGCATTTT
CDR3 protein: CTGLTPTSNQPQHF
clone size: .
V gene: TRBV6-6
J gene: TRBJ1-5
D gene: .

CDR3 DNA: TGTGCCAGCTTAGAGGGGGGCAGGGTGAACACTGAAGCTTTCTTT
CDR3 protein: CASLEGGRVNTEAFF
clone size: .
V gene: TRBV28
J gene: TRBJ1-1
D gene: .

CDR3 DNA: TGTGCCAGCAGTGAAGAGACAGGGGCCGAAGCTGAGCAGTTCTTC
CDR3 protein: CASSEETGAEAEQFF
clone size: .
V gene: TRBV2
J gene: TRBJ2-1
D gene: TRBD1

CDR3 DNA: TGTGCCACCAGTGATTCCCGACAGGGTAGTGAGCAGCCCCAGCATTTT
CDR3 protein: CATSDSRQGSEQPQHF
clone size: few
V gene: TRBV24-1
J gene: TRBJ1-5
D gene: TRBD1

CDR3 DNA: TGTGCCACCCAAGGGACAGGACACTACAATGAGCAGTTCTTC
CDR3 protein: CATQGTGHYNEQFF
clone size: .
V gene: TRBV7-2
J gene: TRBJ2-1
D gene: TRBD1

CDR3 DNA: TGTGCCAGCAGCCCCCGCGGGGGCGACACCGGGGAGCTGTTTTTT
CDR3 protein: CASSPRGGDTGELFF
clone size: .
V gene: TRBV11-2
J gene: TRBJ2-2
D gene: .

CDR3 DNA: TGTGCCAGCAGCCCTCTGGGACAGACGAACACTGAAGCTTTCTTT
CDR3 protein: CASSPLGQTNTEAFF
clone size: few
V gene: TRBV11-1
J gene: TRBJ1-1
D gene: TRBD1

CDR3 DNA: TGCAGTGCTACCGTTCGAAGCGGGGGGATAATAAGCACAGATACGCAGTATTTT
CDR3 protein: CSATVRSGGIISTDTQYF
clone size: .
V gene: TRBV20-1
J gene: TRBJ2-3
D gene: TRBD2

CDR3 DNA: TGTGCCAGCAGTCTCCGTACAGATTCACCCCTCCACTTT
CDR3 protein: CASSLRTDSPLHF
clone size: few
V gene: TRBV28
J gene: TRBJ1-6
D gene: .

CDR3 DNA: TGTGCCAGCAGCCGACACAGGACGGGAAACTATGGCTACACCTTC
CDR3 protein: CASSRHRTGNYGYTF
clone size: once
V gene: TRBV5-6
J gene: TRBJ1-2
D gene: .

CDR3 DNA: TGTGCCAGCAGCCAAGGCGTGGGGCGCACCGGGGAGCTGTTTTTT
CDR3 protein: CASSQGVGRTGELFF
clone size: many
V gene: TRBV14
J gene: TRBJ2-2
D gene: .

CDR3 DNA: TGTGCCAGCTCACCAGCGACAAGGGACAATCAGCCCCAGCATTTT
CDR3 protein: CASSPATRDNQPQHF
clone size: .
V gene: TRBV18
J gene: TRBJ1-5
D gene: .

CDR3 DNA: TGTGCCAGCAGCGTAGGGGACAGAAACTACGAGCAGTACTTC
CDR3 protein: CASSVGDRNYEQYF
clone size: many
V gene: TRBV9
J gene: TRBJ2-7
D gene: TRBD1

CDR3 DNA: TGCGCCAGCACGAGGACAGGGGTCCAGAGATGGTCGGGAACCGGGGAGCTGTTTTTT
CDR3 protein: CASTRTGVQRWSGTGELFF
clone size: .
V gene: TRBV4-1
J gene: TRBJ2-2
D gene: TRBD1